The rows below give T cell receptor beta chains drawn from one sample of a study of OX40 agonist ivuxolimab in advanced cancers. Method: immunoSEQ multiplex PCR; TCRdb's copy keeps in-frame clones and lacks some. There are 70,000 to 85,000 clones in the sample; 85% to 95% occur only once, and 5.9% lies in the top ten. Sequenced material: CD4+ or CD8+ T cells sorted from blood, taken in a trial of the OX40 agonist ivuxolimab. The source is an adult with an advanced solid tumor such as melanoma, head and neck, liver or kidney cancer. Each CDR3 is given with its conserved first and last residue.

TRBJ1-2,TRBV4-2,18,CASSQDPGQGLNNYGYTF
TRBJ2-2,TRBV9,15,CASSVRDRNTGELFF
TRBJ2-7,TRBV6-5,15,CASSYGAGANYEQYF
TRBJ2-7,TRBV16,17,CASSQGIPGTVGYEQYF
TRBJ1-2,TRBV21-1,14,CASNRTTGEHGYTF
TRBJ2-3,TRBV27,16,CASSLTNRGSTDTQYF
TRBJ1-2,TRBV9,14,CASSDSGERYGYTF
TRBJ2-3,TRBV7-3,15,CASSLTSGSRDTQYF
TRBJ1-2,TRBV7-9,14,CASSLDGVKRGYTF
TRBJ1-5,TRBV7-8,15,CASSVISELDQPQHF
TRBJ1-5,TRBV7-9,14,CASSLGPGNQPQHF
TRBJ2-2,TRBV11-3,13,CASSSPLRGELFF
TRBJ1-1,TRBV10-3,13,CAISVQGTTEAFF
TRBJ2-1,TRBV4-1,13,CASSQDPDNEQFF
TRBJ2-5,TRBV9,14,CASSGRDPKETQYF
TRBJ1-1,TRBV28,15,CASSSRRQANTEAFF
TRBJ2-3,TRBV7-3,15,CASSLTGGGTDTQYF
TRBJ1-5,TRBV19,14,CASSIVVRGWPQHF
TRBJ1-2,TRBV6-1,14,CASSADPMTRGYTF
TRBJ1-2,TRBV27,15,CASRPGTHLNYGYTF
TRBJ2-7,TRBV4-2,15,CASSQVEIAAYEQYF
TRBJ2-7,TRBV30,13,CAWREQGPYEQYF
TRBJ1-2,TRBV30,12,CAWTGGYYGYTF
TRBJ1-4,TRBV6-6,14,CASSPRATNEKLFF
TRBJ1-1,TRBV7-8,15,CASSPPAGGVTEAFF
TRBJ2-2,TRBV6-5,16,CASSYLGDSGTGELFF
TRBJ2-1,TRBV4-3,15,CASSQTSPSYNEQFF
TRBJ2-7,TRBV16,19,CASSQDVGLAGGPGYEQYF
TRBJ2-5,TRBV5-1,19,CASSLYRLAGGQNQETQYF
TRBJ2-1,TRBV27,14,CASWSGQGGNEQFF
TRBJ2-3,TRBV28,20,CASSLYRTRRAGGFTDTQYF
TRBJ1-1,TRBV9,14,CASSVDGGNTEAFF
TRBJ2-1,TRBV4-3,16,CASSQEYRGIPNEQFF
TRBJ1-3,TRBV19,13,CASSNGRGNTIYF
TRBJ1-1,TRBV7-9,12,CASSPPGFEAFF
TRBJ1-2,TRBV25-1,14,CASSVGGAGYGYTF
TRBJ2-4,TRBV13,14,CASSGRDRAHIQYF
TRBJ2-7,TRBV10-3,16,CAISEVLGQGRYEQYF
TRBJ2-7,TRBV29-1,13,CSAEQGVGVEQYF
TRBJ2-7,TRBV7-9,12,CASSGGGYEQYF
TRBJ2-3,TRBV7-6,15,CASGGLASLTDTQYF
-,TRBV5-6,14,CASSLEGLAGEQYF